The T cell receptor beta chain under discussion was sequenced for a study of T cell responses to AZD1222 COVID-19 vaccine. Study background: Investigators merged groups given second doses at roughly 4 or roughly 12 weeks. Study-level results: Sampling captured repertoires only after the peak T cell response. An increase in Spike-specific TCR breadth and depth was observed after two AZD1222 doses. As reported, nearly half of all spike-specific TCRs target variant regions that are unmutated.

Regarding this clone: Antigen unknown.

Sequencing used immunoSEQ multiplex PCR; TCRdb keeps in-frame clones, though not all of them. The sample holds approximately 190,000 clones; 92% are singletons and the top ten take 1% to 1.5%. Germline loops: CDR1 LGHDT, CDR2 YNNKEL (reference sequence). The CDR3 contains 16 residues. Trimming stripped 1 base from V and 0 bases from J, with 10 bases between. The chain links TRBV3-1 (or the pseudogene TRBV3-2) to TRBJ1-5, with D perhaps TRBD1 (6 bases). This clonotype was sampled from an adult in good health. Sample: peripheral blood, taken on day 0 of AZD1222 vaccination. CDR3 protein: CASSQAGVHSNQPQHF. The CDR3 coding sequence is TGTGCCAGCAGCCAAGCAGGGGTCCATAGCAATCAGCCCCAGCATTTT.